The 2 T cell receptor beta chains reported below all come from one sample, sequenced in a study of T cell responses to AZD1222 COVID-19 vaccine. Data came from immunoSEQ multiplex PCR; TCRdb stores just in-frame clones and leaves some out. Among fewer than 200,000 clones listed, 87% were seen once. Here the sequenced sample was peripheral blood, taken 28 days after the second AZD1222 dose. The source of these receptors is an adult who received the AZD1222 COVID-19 vaccine.

This clone has more than one count but fewer than ten. The V and J genes are TRBV27 and TRBJ2-7; 8 nucleotides align to TRBD1. The V segment lost 5 bases and the J segment 11 bases; nucleotides outside the gene matches: 11. Germline V lookup: CDR1 MNHEY, CDR2 SMNVEV (reference sequence). The CDR3 is 13 amino acids. CDR3 sequence: CASSLNPDRVEYF. The CDR3 region has the DNA TGTGCCAGCAGTCTTAACCCGGACAGGGTAGAGTACTTC.

This clone was detected only once. The rearrangement joins TRBV4-1 to TRBJ1-2, with a possible D match to TRBD1 (6 bases). Germline CDR1 reads MGHRA; CDR2 reads YSYEKL. Trimming took off 1 base at V and 6 bases at J, with 18 bases between the two ends. The length of the CDR3 is 16 residues. CDR3 in DNA: TGCGCCAGCAGCCAAGTAGGGGGGGTGAATGGCGATGGCTACACCTTC. Amino acids: CASSQVGGVNGDGYTF.